This record covers a single T cell receptor (beta chain). What it binds is not known. The study drew at least one pre-ART and at least two post-ART PBMC samples from every donor. This sample stems from a study of long-term antiretroviral therapy in people with HIV. Study as a whole: The oldest samples precede the 2015 immediate-ART recommendation by about a decade. Findings of the study overall: In HIV, the repertoires covered a tighter span of CDR3 lengths than in controls. Pre-ART clonal expansions dominated every time point's repertoire.

Sequencing used immunoSEQ v3.0 at survey level. Using immunoSEQ multiplex PCR, the repertoire was profiled, and TCRdb retains in-frame clones only, with some absent. This repertoire shows over 15,000 clones, 75% found once; its top ten account for about 14%. V shed 2 bases and J shed 8 bases, with 15 bases lying between them. The CDR3 has 14 residues. Germline V gene data show CDR1 as MNHEY and CDR2 as SVGAGI. The specimen was unsorted PBMCs, collected 1.5 years before starting antiretroviral therapy. The chain employs TRBV6-5 and TRBJ1-1; the D gene is possibly TRBD1 (6 bases). The source is a woman in her forties or fifties with HIV. CDR3 in DNA: TGTGCCAGCAGTTACGACAGGTGGGCCCCGGAAGCTTTCTTT. The encoded protein is CASSYDRWAPEAFF.